This TCR beta chain was recorded in a study of identical twins. TCRdb redid the calling of the 5' RACE reads with MiXCR, one entry per CDR3 protein. The sample records approximately 700,000 distinct CDR3 sequences, 5.5% to 7.5% being singletons. The sample holds many counts of this clonotype. Material: naive T cells sorted from blood. This receptor was taken from a man between 18 and 35 years old in good health.

Here the CDR3 DNA reads TGTGCCAGCAGTTTCCATCCACCCTATGGCTACACCTTC. This encodes CASSFHPPYGYTF. The chain has TRBV12-3 or TRBV12-4 and TRBJ1-2; D gene unclear. Trimming left V 3 bases short and J 4 bases short, with 9 bases between. The CDR3 has 13 residues.